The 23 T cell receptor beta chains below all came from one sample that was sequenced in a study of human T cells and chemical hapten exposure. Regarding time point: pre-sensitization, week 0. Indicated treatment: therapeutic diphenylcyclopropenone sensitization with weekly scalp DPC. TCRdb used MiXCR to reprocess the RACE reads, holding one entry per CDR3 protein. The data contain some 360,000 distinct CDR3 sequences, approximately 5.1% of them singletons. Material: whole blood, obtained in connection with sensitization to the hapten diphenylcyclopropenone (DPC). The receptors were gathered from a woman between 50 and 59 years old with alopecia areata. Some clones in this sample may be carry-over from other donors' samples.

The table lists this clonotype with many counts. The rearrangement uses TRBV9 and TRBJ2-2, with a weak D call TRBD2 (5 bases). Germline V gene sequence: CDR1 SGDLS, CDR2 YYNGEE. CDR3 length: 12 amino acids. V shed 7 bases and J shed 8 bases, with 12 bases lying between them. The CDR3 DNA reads TGTGCCAGCGGGAGAAGGCAGGGGGAGCTGTTTTTT. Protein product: CASGRRQGELFF. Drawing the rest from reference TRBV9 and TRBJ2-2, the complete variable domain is DSGVTQTPKHLITATGQRVTLRCSPRSGDLSVYWYQQSLDQGLQFLIQYYNGEERAKGNILERFSAQQFPDLHSELNLSSLELGDSALYFCASGRRQGELFFGEGSRLTVL.

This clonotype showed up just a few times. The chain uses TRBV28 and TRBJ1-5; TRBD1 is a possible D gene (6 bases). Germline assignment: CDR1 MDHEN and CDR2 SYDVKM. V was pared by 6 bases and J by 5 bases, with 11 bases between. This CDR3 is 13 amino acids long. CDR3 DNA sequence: TGTGCCAGCAGCGACAGGCCGTATCAGCCCCAGCATTTT. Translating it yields CASSDRPYQPQHF. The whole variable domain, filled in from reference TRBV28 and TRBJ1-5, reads DVKVTQSSRYLVKRTGEKVFLECVQDMDHENMFWYRQDPGLGLRLIYFSYDVKMKEKGDIPEGYSVSREKKERFSLILESASTNQTSMYLCASSDRPYQPQHFGDGTRLSIL.

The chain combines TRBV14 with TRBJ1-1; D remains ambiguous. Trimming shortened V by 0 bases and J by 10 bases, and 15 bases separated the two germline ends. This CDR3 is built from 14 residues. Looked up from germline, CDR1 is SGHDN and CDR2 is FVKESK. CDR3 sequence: CASSQDRRKPGAFF. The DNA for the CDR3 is TGTGCCAGCAGCCAAGATCGTCGGAAACCGGGAGCTTTCTTT.

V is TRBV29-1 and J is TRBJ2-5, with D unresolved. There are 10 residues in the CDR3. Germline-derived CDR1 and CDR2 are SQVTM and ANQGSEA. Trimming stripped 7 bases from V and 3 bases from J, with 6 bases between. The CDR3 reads CSAYEETQYF. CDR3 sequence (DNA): TGCAGCGCCTATGAAGAGACCCAGTACTTC.

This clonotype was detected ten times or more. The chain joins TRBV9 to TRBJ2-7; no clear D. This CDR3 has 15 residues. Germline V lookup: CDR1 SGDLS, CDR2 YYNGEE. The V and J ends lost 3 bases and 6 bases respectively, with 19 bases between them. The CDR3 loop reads CASSAKTSTPLEQYF. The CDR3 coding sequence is TGTGCCAGCAGCGCGAAGACTTCGACTCCCCTCGAGCAGTACTTC. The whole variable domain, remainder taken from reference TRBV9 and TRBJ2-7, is DSGVTQTPKHLITATGQRVTLRCSPRSGDLSVYWYQQSLDQGLQFLIQYYNGEERAKGNILERFSAQQFPDLHSELNLSSLELGDSALYFCASSAKTSTPLEQYFGPGTRLTVT.

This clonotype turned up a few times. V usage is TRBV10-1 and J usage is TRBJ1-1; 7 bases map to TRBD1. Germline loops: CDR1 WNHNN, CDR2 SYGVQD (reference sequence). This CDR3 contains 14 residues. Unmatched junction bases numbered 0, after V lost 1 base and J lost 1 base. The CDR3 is CASSEYRGNTEAFF. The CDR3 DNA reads TGCGCCAGCAGTGAGTACAGGGGGAACACTGAAGCTTTCTTT.

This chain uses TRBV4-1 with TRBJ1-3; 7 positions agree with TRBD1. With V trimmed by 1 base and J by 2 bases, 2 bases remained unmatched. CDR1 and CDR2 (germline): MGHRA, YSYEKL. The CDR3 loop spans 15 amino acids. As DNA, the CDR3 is TGCGCCAGCAGCCAAGCAGGGGGGACTGGAAACACCATATATTTT. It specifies CASSQAGGTGNTIYF.

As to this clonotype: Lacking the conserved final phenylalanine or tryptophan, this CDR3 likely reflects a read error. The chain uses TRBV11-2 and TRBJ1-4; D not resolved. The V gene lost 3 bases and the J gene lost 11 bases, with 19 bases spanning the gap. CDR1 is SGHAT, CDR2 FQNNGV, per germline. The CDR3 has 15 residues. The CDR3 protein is CASSFGYGPKEKLFL. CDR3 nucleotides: TGTGCCAGCAGCTTTGGGTATGGCCCAAAGGAGAAACTGTTTTTA.

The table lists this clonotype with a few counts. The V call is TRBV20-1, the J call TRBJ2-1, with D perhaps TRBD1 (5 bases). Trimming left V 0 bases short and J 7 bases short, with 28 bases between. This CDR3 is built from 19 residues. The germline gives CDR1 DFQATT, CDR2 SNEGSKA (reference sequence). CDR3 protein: CSARDDSRQGNPVWNEQFF. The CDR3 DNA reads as TGCAGTGCTAGAGATGATTCCCGGCAGGGAAACCCCGTTTGGAATGAGCAGTTCTTC.

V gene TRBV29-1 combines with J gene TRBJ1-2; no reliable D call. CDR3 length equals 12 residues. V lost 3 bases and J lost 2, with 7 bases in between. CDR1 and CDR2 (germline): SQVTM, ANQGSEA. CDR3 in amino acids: CSVDPVNYGYTF. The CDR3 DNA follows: TGCAGCGTTGATCCGGTAAACTATGGCTACACCTTC.

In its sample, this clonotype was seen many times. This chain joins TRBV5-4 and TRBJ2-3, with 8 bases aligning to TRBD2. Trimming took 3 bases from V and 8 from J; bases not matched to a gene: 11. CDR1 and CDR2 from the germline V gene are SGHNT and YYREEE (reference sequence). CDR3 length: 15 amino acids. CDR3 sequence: CASSYDSGIGGTQYF. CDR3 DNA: TGTGCCAGCAGCTATGATAGCGGGATAGGCGGTACGCAGTATTTT.

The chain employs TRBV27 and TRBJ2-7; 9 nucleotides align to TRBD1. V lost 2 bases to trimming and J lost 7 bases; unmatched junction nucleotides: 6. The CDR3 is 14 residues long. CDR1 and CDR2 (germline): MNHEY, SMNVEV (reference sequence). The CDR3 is CASSLTGGSGEQYF. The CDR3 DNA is TGTGCCAGCAGTTTAACAGGGGGCTCGGGGGAGCAGTACTTC.

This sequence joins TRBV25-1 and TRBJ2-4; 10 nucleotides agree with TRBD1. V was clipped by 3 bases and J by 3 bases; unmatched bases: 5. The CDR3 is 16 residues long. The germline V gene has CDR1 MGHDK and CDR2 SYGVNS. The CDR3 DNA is TGTGCCAGCAGTGATGGGACAGGGGTCGGCAAAAACATTCAGTACTTC. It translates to CASSDGTGVGKNIQYF.

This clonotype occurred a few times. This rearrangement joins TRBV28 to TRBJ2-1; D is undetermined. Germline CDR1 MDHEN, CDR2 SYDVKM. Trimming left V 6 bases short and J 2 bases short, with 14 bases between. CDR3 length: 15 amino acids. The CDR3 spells CASRPRLLTYNEQFF. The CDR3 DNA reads TGTGCCAGCAGACCCCGCCTTCTAACCTACAATGAGCAGTTCTTC.

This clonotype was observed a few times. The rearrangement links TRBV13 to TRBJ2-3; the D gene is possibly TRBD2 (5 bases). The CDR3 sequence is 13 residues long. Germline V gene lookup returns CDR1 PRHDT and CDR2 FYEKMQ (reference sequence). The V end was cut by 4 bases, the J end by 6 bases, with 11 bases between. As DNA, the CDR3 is TGTGCCAGCAGCTGGACTCGATCCGATACGCAGTATTTT. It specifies CASSWTRSDTQYF.

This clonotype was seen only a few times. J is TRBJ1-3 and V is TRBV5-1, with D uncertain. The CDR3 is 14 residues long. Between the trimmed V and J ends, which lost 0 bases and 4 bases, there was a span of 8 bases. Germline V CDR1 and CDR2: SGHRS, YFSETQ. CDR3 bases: TGCGCCAGCAGCTTGGGTCAGCAAGGAAACACCATATATTTT. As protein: CASSLGQQGNTIYF.

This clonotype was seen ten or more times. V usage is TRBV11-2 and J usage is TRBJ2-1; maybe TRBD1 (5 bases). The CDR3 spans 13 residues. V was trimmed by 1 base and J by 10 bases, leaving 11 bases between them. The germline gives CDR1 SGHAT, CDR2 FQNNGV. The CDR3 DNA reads TGTGCCAGCAGCTTAGTCGGACACCAGGAGCAGTTCTTC. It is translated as CASSLVGHQEQFF.

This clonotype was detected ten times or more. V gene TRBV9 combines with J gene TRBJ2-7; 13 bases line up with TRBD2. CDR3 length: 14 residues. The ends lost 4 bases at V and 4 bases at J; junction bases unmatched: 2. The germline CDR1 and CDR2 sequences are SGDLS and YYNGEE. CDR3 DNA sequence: TGTGCCAGCAGCCTGGGACTAGCGGGGTACGAGCAGTACTTC. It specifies CASSLGLAGYEQYF.

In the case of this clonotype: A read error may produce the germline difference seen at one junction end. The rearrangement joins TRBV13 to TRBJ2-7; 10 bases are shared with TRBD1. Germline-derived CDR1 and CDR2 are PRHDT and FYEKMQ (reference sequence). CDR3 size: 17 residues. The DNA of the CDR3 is TGTGTCAGCAGCATGCGGACAGGGGGGCAAGGATCCTACGAGCAGTACTTC. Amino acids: CVSSMRTGGQGSYEQYF. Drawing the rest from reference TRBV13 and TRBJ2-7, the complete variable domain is AAGVIQSPRHLIKEKRETATLKCYPIPRHDTVYWYQQGPGQDPQFLISFYEKMQSDKGSIPDRFSAQQFSDYHSELNMSSLELGDSALYFCVSSMRTGGQGSYEQYFGPGTRLTVT.

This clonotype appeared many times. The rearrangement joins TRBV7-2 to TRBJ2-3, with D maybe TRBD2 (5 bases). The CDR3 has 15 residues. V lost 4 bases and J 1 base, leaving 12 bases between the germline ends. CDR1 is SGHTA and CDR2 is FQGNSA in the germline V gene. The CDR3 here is CASSSDGVGTDTQYF. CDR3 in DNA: TGTGCCAGCAGCTCAGACGGGGTGGGCACAGATACGCAGTATTTT.

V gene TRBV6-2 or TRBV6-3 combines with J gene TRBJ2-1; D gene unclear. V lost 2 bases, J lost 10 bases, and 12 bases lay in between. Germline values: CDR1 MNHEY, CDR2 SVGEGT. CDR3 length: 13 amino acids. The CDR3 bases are TGTGCCAGCAGTTACAAAAACCTCGGGGAGCAGTTCTTC. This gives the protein CASSYKNLGEQFF.

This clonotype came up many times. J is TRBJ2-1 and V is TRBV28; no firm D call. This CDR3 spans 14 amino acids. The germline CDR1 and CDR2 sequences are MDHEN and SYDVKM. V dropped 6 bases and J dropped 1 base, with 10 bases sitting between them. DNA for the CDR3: TGTGCCAGCAGCGCGGACGGATCCTACAATGAGCAGTTCTTC. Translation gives CASSADGSYNEQFF.

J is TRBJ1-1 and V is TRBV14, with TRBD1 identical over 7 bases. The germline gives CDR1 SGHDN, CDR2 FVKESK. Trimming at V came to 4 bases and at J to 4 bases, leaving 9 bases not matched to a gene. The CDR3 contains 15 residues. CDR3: CASSLQGTGSTEAFF. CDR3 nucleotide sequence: TGTGCCAGCAGCCTACAGGGGACTGGAAGCACTGAAGCTTTCTTT.